Listed below are T cell receptor beta chains from one sample, sequenced in a study of response to subunit inactivated influenza vaccine. TCRdb re-analysed the RT-PCR reads in MiXCR, keeping a single row per CDR3 protein. Counted here are about 780,000 distinct CDR3 sequences, under 20% occurring once; the ten biggest clones make up around 9.9%. Here the sequenced sample was PBMCs from blood, taken more than 4 days after vaccination. All receptors derive from a man aged 45-60 years who received an inactivated influenza vaccine. Both conserved end residues are part of each CDR3. Each record gives: D gene, J gene, clone size, V gene, CDR3 length, CDR3 protein, CDR3 DNA. D genes are given only for firm matches. Clone size is given for some rows only: seen once, a few or many times, or a class if the clone is expanded.

d_gene: TRBD1; j_gene: TRBJ1-4; abundance: few; v_gene: TRBV6-1; len: 15; CDR3aa: CASSLTGTGSEKLFF; CDR3nt: TGTGCCAGCAGTCTAACCGGGACAGGCAGTGAAAAACTGTTTTTT
d_gene: TRBD2; j_gene: TRBJ2-3; abundance: NA; v_gene: TRBV7-6; len: 17; CDR3aa: CASSLIVAGGPRDTQYF; CDR3nt: TGTGCCAGCAGCTTAATTGTGGCGGGAGGCCCTAGAGATACGCAGTATTTT
d_gene: NA; j_gene: TRBJ1-1; abundance: NA; v_gene: TRBV7-2; len: 15; CDR3aa: CDSSRQSGVGTEAFF; CDR3nt: TGTGACAGCAGCCGTCAGTCCGGAGTGGGTACTGAAGCTTTCTTT
d_gene: TRBD1; j_gene: TRBJ1-1; abundance: NA; v_gene: TRBV14; len: 17; CDR3aa: CASSQAYRGGIGTEAFF; CDR3nt: TGTGCCAGCAGCCAAGCGTACAGGGGGGGTATTGGCACTGAAGCTTTCTTT
d_gene: NA; j_gene: TRBJ2-5; abundance: NA; v_gene: TRBV6-5; len: 15; CDR3aa: CASSSRGPGRKTQYF; CDR3nt: TGTGCCAGCAGTTCACGCGGGCCGGGGCGAAAGACCCAGTACTTC
d_gene: NA; j_gene: TRBJ1-5; abundance: few; v_gene: TRBV6-5; len: 12; CDR3aa: CASSYAGGPQHF; CDR3nt: TGTGCCAGCAGTTACGCAGGTGGGCCCCAGCATTTT
d_gene: TRBD2; j_gene: TRBJ2-5; abundance: NA; v_gene: TRBV12-3/TRBV12-4; len: 15; CDR3aa: CASTVSGGPAETQYF; CDR3nt: TGTGCCAGCACCGTGTCGGGGGGTCCCGCGGAGACCCAGTACTTC
d_gene: TRBD2; j_gene: TRBJ2-3; abundance: NA; v_gene: TRBV7-7; len: 15; CDR3aa: CASSLGRGGADTQYF; CDR3nt: TGTGCTAGCAGCTTAGGGCGGGGGGGCGCAGATACGCAGTATTTT
d_gene: NA; j_gene: TRBJ2-7; abundance: few; v_gene: TRBV20-1; len: 14; CDR3aa: CSARGTPRTYEQYF; CDR3nt: TGCAGTGCTAGAGGGACACCAAGAACCTACGAGCAGTACTTC
d_gene: NA; j_gene: TRBJ2-7; abundance: many; v_gene: TRBV20-1; len: 13; CDR3aa: CSARDPRTYEQYF; CDR3nt: TGCAGTGCTAGGGACCCCCGCACCTACGAGCAGTACTTC
d_gene: TRBD2; j_gene: TRBJ2-1; abundance: few; v_gene: TRBV24-1; len: 14; CDR3aa: CATSASGSSNEQFF; CDR3nt: TGTGCCACCAGTGCTAGCGGGAGTTCCAATGAGCAGTTCTTC
d_gene: TRBD2; j_gene: TRBJ2-7; abundance: NA; v_gene: TRBV11-2; len: 14; CDR3aa: CASSPGTNWDEQYF; CDR3nt: TGTGCCAGCAGCCCCGGGACTAACTGGGATGAGCAGTACTTC
d_gene: TRBD2; j_gene: TRBJ2-3; abundance: few; v_gene: TRBV6-4; len: 15; CDR3aa: CASSRVAGAGDTQYF; CDR3nt: TGTGCCAGCAGCCGAGTAGCGGGAGCGGGAGATACGCAGTATTTT
d_gene: NA; j_gene: TRBJ2-7; abundance: NA; v_gene: TRBV7-2; len: 15; CDR3aa: CASSLSFGRGYEQYF; CDR3nt: TGTGCCAGCAGCTTATCTTTCGGCAGGGGCTACGAGCAGTACTTC
d_gene: NA; j_gene: TRBJ2-7; abundance: NA; v_gene: TRBV20-1; len: 13; CDR3aa: CSAWDGSSFGQYF; CDR3nt: TGCAGTGCTTGGGACGGATCCTCCTTCGGGCAGTACTTC
d_gene: TRBD1; j_gene: TRBJ1-6; abundance: few; v_gene: TRBV5-1; len: 19; CDR3aa: CASSKIPTGTGQFFSPLHF; CDR3nt: TGCGCCAGCAGCAAGATACCGACCGGGACAGGGCAATTTTTCTCACCCCTCCACTTT
d_gene: TRBD1; j_gene: TRBJ1-2; abundance: NA; v_gene: TRBV29-1; len: 13; CDR3aa: CSVGLDRVYGYTF; CDR3nt: TGCAGCGTCGGATTGGACAGGGTTTATGGCTACACCTTC
d_gene: NA; j_gene: TRBJ2-7; abundance: few; v_gene: TRBV12-3/TRBV12-4; len: 13; CDR3aa: CATRRGDSYEQYF; CDR3nt: TGTGCCACGCGACGTGGGGACTCCTACGAGCAGTACTTC
d_gene: TRBD1; j_gene: TRBJ2-5; abundance: few; v_gene: TRBV9; len: 13; CDR3aa: CASSPDRAETQYF; CDR3nt: TGTGCCAGCAGCCCTGACAGGGCGGAGACCCAGTACTTC
d_gene: TRBD1; j_gene: TRBJ1-2; abundance: many; v_gene: TRBV20-1; len: 14; CDR3aa: CSAGDRVVGYGYTF; CDR3nt: TGCAGTGCTGGCGACAGGGTGGTGGGCTATGGCTACACCTTC
d_gene: NA; j_gene: TRBJ2-7; abundance: few; v_gene: TRBV9; len: 12; CDR3aa: CASSAPCYEQYF; CDR3nt: TGTGCCAGCAGCGCCCCCTGCTACGAGCAGTACTTC
d_gene: NA; j_gene: TRBJ2-1; abundance: NA; v_gene: TRBV14; len: 12; CDR3aa: CASSWRRGEQFF; CDR3nt: TGTGCCAGCTCGTGGCGGCGGGGTGAGCAGTTCTTC
d_gene: NA; j_gene: TRBJ1-1; abundance: few; v_gene: TRBV18; len: 14; CDR3aa: CASSLAERDTEAFF; CDR3nt: TGTGCCAGCTCCCTCGCTGAACGGGACACTGAAGCTTTCTTT
d_gene: TRBD2; j_gene: TRBJ2-1; abundance: NA; v_gene: TRBV6-1; len: 15; CDR3aa: CASSPWASGDNEQFF; CDR3nt: TGTGCCAGCAGTCCATGGGCTAGCGGGGACAATGAGCAGTTCTTC
d_gene: TRBD2; j_gene: TRBJ2-5; abundance: NA; v_gene: TRBV20-1; len: 16; CDR3aa: CSARFLLAGDPRTQYF; CDR3nt: TGCAGTGCTAGATTCCTACTAGCGGGGGACCCTAGGACCCAGTACTTC
d_gene: NA; j_gene: TRBJ2-6; abundance: few; v_gene: TRBV25-1; len: 19; CDR3aa: CASSESGVFGSSGANVLTF; CDR3nt: TGTGCCAGCAGTGAATCCGGAGTCTTCGGTAGCTCTGGGGCCAACGTCCTGACTTTC